The 29 T cell receptor beta chains given below trace back to one sample, sequenced in a study of response to subunit inactivated influenza vaccine. TCRdb processed the RT-PCR reads anew with MiXCR; each CDR3 protein has one entry. Altogether about 540,000 distinct CDR3 sequences are present, 20% to 25% being singletons, with the ten largest covering around 2.8%. A further study also used this sample, focusing on T cells expressing NK-cell markers. As that study records: TCR beta libraries carry UMIs added by 5'RACE template switching.

The starting material was CD4+ T cells sorted from PBMCs, obtained 11 to 12 days after vaccination. These receptors came from a man aged 50 to 60 who received an inactivated influenza vaccine.

Only a few counts were recorded for this clonotype. The CDR3 DNA sequence: TGCGCCAGCAGCCAAGAAAGGAGGATGGGCACAGATACGCAGTATTTT. As protein: CASSQERRMGTDTQYF. The chain uses TRBV4-3 and TRBJ2-3, with D perhaps TRBD2 (5 bases). Trimming left V 0 bases short and J 1 base short, with 11 bases between. CDR1 and CDR2 from the germline V gene are LGHNA and YSLEER. The CDR3 totals 16 residues.

Many counts were recorded for this clonotype. The gene calls are TRBV20-1 and TRBJ2-3; TRBD2 aligns across 14 bases. Per germline, CDR1 DFQATT and CDR2 SNEGSKA (reference sequence). J was trimmed by 5 bases and V by 3 bases; bases with no gene match: 7. This CDR3 comprises 16 residues. The CDR3: CSASSGTSGRGDTQYF. CDR3 bases: TGCAGTGCTAGTTCTGGGACTAGCGGGAGAGGAGATACGCAGTATTTT.

CDR3 residues: CASSLGWIRDRSSYEQYF. The DNA of the CDR3 is TGCGCCAGCAGCTTGGGTTGGATCCGGGACAGGTCATCCTACGAGCAGTACTTC. V is TRBV5-1 and J is TRBJ2-7, with TRBD1 matching over 8 bases. Germline lookup yields CDR1 SGHRS and CDR2 YFSETQ. After removal of 0 bases from V and 1 base from J, the junction contained 12 bases not matched to a gene. This CDR3 has 18 amino acids. Full variable domain (rest looked up from reference TRBV5-1 and TRBJ2-7): KAGVTQTPRYLIKTRGQQVTLSCSPISGHRSVSWYQQTPGQGLQFLFEYFSETQRNKGNFPGRFSGRQFSNSRSEMNVSTLELGDSALYLCASSLGWIRDRSSYEQYFGPGTRLTVT.

This clonotype was observed a few times. The rearrangement links TRBV12-3 or TRBV12-4 to TRBJ1-1; D remains unclear. Trimming removed 3 bases at V and 2 bases at J, with 10 bases between. The CDR3 covers 14 residues. This CDR3 reads CASSLAAPNTEAFF. The CDR3 DNA is TGTGCCAGCAGTTTGGCAGCGCCCAACACTGAAGCTTTCTTT.

V and J are TRBV29-1 and TRBJ1-4; D uncertain. The germline V gene encodes CDR1 SQVTM and CDR2 ANQGSEA. The CDR3 has 11 residues. V was pared by 5 bases and J by 7 bases, with 8 bases between. The CDR3 nucleotides are TGCAGCGTTTTAAGCGGTGAAAAACTGTTTTTT. Its translation is CSVLSGEKLFF.

The genes are TRBV4-2 and TRBJ1-1, with TRBD1 matching over 9 bases. From germline, CDR1 is LGHNA and CDR2 YNFKEQ. This CDR3 has 15 amino acids. V trimming: 1 base; J trimming: 5 bases; junction bases outside the gene matches: 5. CDR3 coding DNA: TGTGCCAGCAGCCAAGCAACAGGGGGCATTACTGAAGCTTTCTTT. It codes for CASSQATGGITEAFF.

This clonotype has ten or more counts. The chain links TRBV6-5 to TRBJ1-6, with D unclear. Germline CDR1 MNHEY, CDR2 SVGAGI. V lost 8 bases to trimming and J lost 7 bases, with 15 bases between them. This CDR3 contains 14 residues. The CDR3 protein is CASCFPVDNSPLHF. The CDR3 bases are TGTGCCAGCTGTTTCCCGGTTGACAATTCACCCCTCCACTTT.

This clonotype turned up a few times. V usage is TRBV20-1 and J usage is TRBJ2-5, with a possible D match to TRBD1 (6 bases). The CDR3 has 14 residues. Trimming left V 6 bases short and J 5 bases short, with 19 bases between. Germline-derived CDR1 and CDR2 are DFQATT and SNEGSKA (reference sequence). The CDR3 reads CSANLDSFRETQYF. As DNA, the CDR3 is TGCAGTGCCAACCTGGACAGCTTCAGGGAGACCCAGTACTTC.

This clonotype has only a few counts. The V call is TRBV6-5, the J call TRBJ1-1, with D uncertain. CDR1 is MNHEY and CDR2 is SVGAGI in the germline V gene. The V end was cut by 2 bases, the J end by 0 bases, with 7 bases between. The length of the CDR3 is 14 residues. The CDR3 nucleotides read TGTGCCAGCAGTTACGGGCAGATGAACACTGAAGCTTTCTTT. This translates into CASSYGQMNTEAFF.

Here the CDR3 reads CASRPTGVSYEQYF. CDR3 sequence (DNA): TGTGCCAGCAGACCCACAGGAGTCTCCTACGAGCAGTACTTC. This sequence joins TRBV12-3 or TRBV12-4 and TRBJ2-7, with TRBD1 as a possible D gene (5 bases). Trimming left V 6 bases short and J 0 bases short, with 12 bases between. This CDR3 is built from 14 residues.

There are a few counts of this clonotype. The chain is built from TRBV12-3 or TRBV12-4 and TRBJ1-3, with D perhaps TRBD1 (5 bases). Trimming cost V 6 bases and J 0 bases, with 12 bases left between them. The CDR3 has 15 amino acids. Written as DNA, the CDR3 is TGTGCCAGCAGGGAACAGGAGAGCTCTGGAAACACCATATATTTT. Translating it yields CASREQESSGNTIYF.

The chain carries TRBV4-1 and TRBJ1-1, with 7 positions matching TRBD1. CDR3 length: 20 amino acids. Looked up from germline, CDR1 is MGHRA and CDR2 is YSYEKL. The junction had 21 bases not matched to a gene; V was cut back by 0 bases and J by 5 bases. The CDR3 sequence is CASSQDRVRGRGSNETEAFF. The CDR3 coding sequence is TGCGCCAGCAGCCAAGATAGGGTCCGCGGCAGGGGGTCTAATGAAACTGAAGCTTTCTTT.

This clonotype was seen a handful of times. The chain recombines TRBV2 with TRBJ2-1; 7 bases align to TRBD2. This CDR3 comprises 16 residues. CDR1 SNHLY and CDR2 FYNNEI come from the germline V gene. J was trimmed by 6 bases and V by 2 bases; bases with no gene match: 10. The CDR3 nucleotides are TGTGCCAGCAGTGAATTGGGTCTAGCGGTGGGCAATGAGCAGTTCTTC. This encodes CASSELGLAVGNEQFF.

This sequence joins TRBV6-1 and TRBJ1-5; no definite D call. Trimming pared 7 bases from V and 9 bases from J, leaving 13 bases between. This CDR3 has 12 amino acids. Germline CDR1 is MNHNS and CDR2 is SASEGT. In nucleotides, the CDR3 is TGTGCCAGCACCCTGGGGTTTCCGCCCCAGCATTTT. Amino acid sequence: CASTLGFPPQHF.

Only a few counts were recorded for this clonotype. The CDR3 DNA reads TGCAGTGCGAAACTAGCGGGCTCCTACAATGAGCAGTTCTTC. Amino acids: CSAKLAGSYNEQFF. J is TRBJ2-1 and V is TRBV20-1, with 9 bases matching TRBD2. J was trimmed by 0 bases and V by 6 bases; bases with no gene match: 3. Germline V gene sequence: CDR1 DFQATT, CDR2 SNEGSKA (reference sequence). CDR3 length: 14 amino acids.

V usage is TRBV5-6 and J usage is TRBJ2-7; D gene unclear. Germline V gene lookup returns CDR1 SGHDT and CDR2 YYEEEE. The CDR3 is 14 amino acids. Trimming stripped 0 bases from V and 2 bases from J, with 9 bases between. CDR3 bases: TGTGCCAGCAGCTTGGACGGGCCCCCCTACGAGCAGTACTTC. It is translated as CASSLDGPPYEQYF.

This sequence joins TRBV4-1 and TRBJ2-5, with D unresolved. CDR1 is MGHRA and CDR2 is YSYEKL in the germline V gene. V lost 0 bases to trimming and J lost 7 bases, with 12 bases between them. The CDR3 is 14 residues long. The CDR3 spells CASSQEAAMGTQYF. CDR3 in DNA: TGCGCCAGCAGCCAAGAGGCGGCCATGGGGACCCAGTACTTC.

V and J are TRBV5-6 and TRBJ1-2; D is unresolved. Germline loops: CDR1 SGHDT, CDR2 YYEEEE. V lost 0 bases and J 9 bases, leaving 12 bases between the germline ends. CDR3 length equals 13 residues. The CDR3 sequence: CASSLARLQSYTF. CDR3 DNA: TGTGCCAGCAGCTTGGCCAGGCTTCAGAGCTACACCTTC.

DNA of the CDR3: TGTGCCAGCAGTAAACCGGGACGGAGGGTGAACACTGAAGCTTTCTTT. Translation gives CASSKPGRRVNTEAFF. The rearrangement joins TRBV12-3 or TRBV12-4 to TRBJ1-1; tentative D call: TRBD1 (5 bases). V was pared by 5 bases and J by 0 bases, with 16 bases between. The CDR3 spans 16 residues.

The V and J genes are TRBV5-4 and TRBJ2-1; 10 nucleotides agree with TRBD2. J was trimmed by 12 bases and V by 0 bases; bases with no gene match: 6. Germline V gene data show CDR1 as SGHNT and CDR2 as YYREEE (reference sequence). The length of the CDR3 is 14 residues. The chain's CDR3 is CASSLEASGSVQFF. The CDR3 DNA sequence: TGTGCCAGCAGCTTGGAAGCTAGCGGGAGTGTGCAGTTCTTC.

The chain carries TRBV20-1 and TRBJ1-5; D uncertain. V dropped 6 bases and J dropped 3 bases, with 9 bases sitting between them. The CDR3 totals 12 residues. Germline V lookup: CDR1 DFQATT, CDR2 SNEGSKA (reference sequence). The CDR3 region is CSATGINQPQHF. The CDR3 nucleotides read TGCAGTGCGACGGGGATCAATCAGCCCCAGCATTTT.

The chain uses TRBV29-1 and TRBJ2-7, with 9 bases fitting TRBD1. Germline V gene lookup returns CDR1 SQVTM and CDR2 ANQGSEA. V was clipped by 0 bases and J by 4 bases; unmatched bases: 10. The CDR3 is made up of 16 amino acids. CDR3 region: CSVEEPGQGSPYEQYF. DNA of the CDR3: TGCAGCGTTGAAGAGCCGGGACAGGGCTCCCCTTACGAGCAGTACTTC.

There are a few counts of this clonotype. This sequence joins TRBV5-1 and TRBJ2-2, with D possibly being TRBD1 (5 bases). The CDR3 extends over 16 amino acids. CDR1 and CDR2 from the germline V gene are SGHRS and YFSETQ. Trimming removed 4 bases from V and 3 bases from J, with 16 bases in between. The CDR3 is CASSPSRGADTGELFF. CDR3 in DNA: TGCGCCAGCAGCCCCTCTAGGGGCGCGGACACCGGGGAGCTGTTTTTT.

This clonotype was counted only a few times. The J gene is TRBJ2-3, the V gene TRBV20-1, with 7 bases matching TRBD2. Germline CDR1 is DFQATT and CDR2 is SNEGSKA (reference sequence). V lost 0 bases and J lost 1; bases outside the gene matches: 7. This CDR3 comprises 16 residues. CDR3 sequence (DNA): TGCAGTGCTAGAGATCAATCGGGGAGGGGCACAGATACGCAGTATTTT. Its translation is CSARDQSGRGTDTQYF.

There are a few counts of this clonotype. The chain has TRBV7-9 and TRBJ2-5; D possibly uses TRBD1 or TRBD2 (6 bases each). V shed 3 bases and J shed 4 bases, with 15 bases lying between them. There are 15 residues in the CDR3. Germline V gives CDR1 SEHNR, CDR2 FQNEAQ (reference sequence). This chain's CDR3 is CASSLVGGRGETQYF. CDR3 nucleotides: TGTGCCAGCAGCTTGGTTGGGGGGCGTGGAGAGACCCAGTACTTC. The variable domain in full, with the rest retrieved from reference TRBV7-9 and TRBJ2-5, is DTGVSQNPRHKITKRGQNVTFRCDPISEHNRLYWYRQTLGQGPEFLTYFQNEAQLEKSRLLSDRFSAERPKGSFSTLEIQRTEQGDSAMYLCASSLVGGRGETQYFGPGTRLLVL.

In DNA form, the CDR3 reads TGCGCCAGCAGCTTGGGGGCAGGGGCGACCTATGGCTACACCTTC. The encoded protein is CASSLGAGATYGYTF. The chain links TRBV5-1 to TRBJ1-2; perhaps TRBD1 as D (6 bases). Germline-derived CDR1 and CDR2 are SGHRS and YFSETQ. V lost 0 bases and J lost 4, with 13 bases in between. The CDR3 is 15 amino acids.

This chain uses TRBV30 with TRBJ2-1; 9 bases align to TRBD2. J was trimmed by 9 bases and V by 0 bases; bases with no gene match: 9. Looked up from germline, CDR1 is GTSNPN and CDR2 is SVGIG (reference sequence). CDR3 length: 15 residues. The CDR3 is CAWSVPSGIVIEQFF. DNA of the CDR3: TGTGCCTGGAGTGTCCCTAGCGGGATTGTCATTGAGCAGTTCTTC.

This clonotype appeared a few times. This chain uses TRBV6-5 with TRBJ1-1; D is unclear. CDR3 length equals 12 residues. Per germline, CDR1 MNHEY and CDR2 SVGAGI. With 7 bases removed from V and 3 bases from J, the gap between germline ends came to 9 bases. CDR3 in amino acids: CASNGRYTEAFF. In nucleotides, the CDR3 is TGTGCCAGCAACGGGAGGTACACTGAAGCTTTCTTT.

This clonotype was seen a few times. The rearrangement joins TRBV6-1 to TRBJ2-5; D gene uncertain. This CDR3 is built from 11 residues. V was shortened by 7 bases and J by 1 base, with 4 bases between the two germline ends. From germline, CDR1 is MNHNS and CDR2 SASEGT. The CDR3 loop reads CASTPQETQYF. The CDR3 coding sequence is TGTGCCAGCACCCCCCAAGAGACCCAGTACTTC.